This T cell receptor beta chain was identified during a study of cytomegalovirus exposure and HLA in healthy donors. The study, taken as a whole, reports: V- and J-gene trimming of TCR beta was linked (in a later analysis) to a missense DCLRE1C variant. Presence/absence analyses assumed roughly uniform sequencing depth across donors, which may not hold.

This PCR relied on a set of 60 Vbeta primers and 13 Jbeta primers. Some clones are missing from TCRdb's copy, which holds only in-frame ones; the method was immunoSEQ multiplex PCR. There are 100,000 or so clones in the sample; about an eighth occur only once, and more than 15% lies in the top ten. In germline, CDR1 is SGHAT, CDR2 FQNNGV. The CDR3 consists of 14 residues. Trimming took 3 bases from V and 3 from J, leaving 12 bases between them. This clone occurred a few times. Antigen specificity is unknown. The TCR comes from a man between 35 and 55 years old in good health and CMV-seropositive. Sequenced sample: PBMCs. The rearrangement uses TRBV11-2 and TRBJ2-7, with D possibly being TRBD1 (5 bases). The CDR3 region has the DNA TGTGCCAGCAGCTTCCTCCAGGGTCACTACGAGCAGTACTTC. It yields the protein CASSFLQGHYEQYF.